The 21 T cell receptor beta chains below come from one sample, sequenced in a study of identical twins. In TCRdb, the 5' RACE reads were re-called with MiXCR into one record per CDR3 protein. Of 200,000 to 250,000 distinct CDR3 sequences listed, approximately 8.3% are singletons. The same sample was also studied in work on yellow fever vaccine responses in identical twins.

Sequenced: memory (CD45RO+) T cells sorted from blood. These receptors were collected from a woman between 18 and 30 years old in good health.

This clonotype was recorded a few times. The chain combines TRBV12-5 with TRBJ2-3, with D tentatively TRBD1 (6 bases). This CDR3 is 13 amino acids long. Germline CDR1 reads LGHNT; CDR2 reads FRNRAP. V was cut by 2 bases and J by 6 bases, with 9 bases left in between. CDR3 bases: TGTGCTAGTGGTTTGTACAGGGTGGATACGCAGTATTTT. Amino acid sequence: CASGLYRVDTQYF.

This clonotype came up once. Compared with germline, one end of the junction differs, possibly owing to a read error. The V and J genes are TRBV12-3 or TRBV12-4 and TRBJ2-2; TRBD2 agrees at 10 bases. This CDR3 has 18 amino acids. As DNA, the CDR3 is TGTGCCATCAGTTTACCCCGCCTAGCGGGAGACCCCACCGGGGAGCTGTTTTTT. It codes for CAISLPRLAGDPTGELFF.

The genes are TRBV20-1 and TRBJ2-3; D is uncertain. Germline lookup yields CDR1 DFQATT and CDR2 SNEGSKA (reference sequence). The CDR3 consists of 13 residues. The CDR3 nucleotides read TGCAGCGCCGCTAGAGCCCCCACAGATACGCAGTATTTT. This sequence encodes CSAARAPTDTQYF.

The table lists this clonotype with many counts. The chain has TRBV29-1 and TRBJ2-1; 15 nucleotides line up with TRBD2. CDR3 size: 15 residues. The V and J ends lost 5 bases and 4 bases, in that order; junction bases with no gene match: 3. The V gene's germline CDR1 is SQVTM and CDR2 ANQGSEA. In nucleotides, the CDR3 is TGCAGCGTTCAGGGGACTAGCGGGGGGTACAATGAGCAGTTCTTC. It specifies CSVQGTSGGYNEQFF.

This clonotype has only a few counts. The chain uses TRBV11-2 and TRBJ2-1; TRBD2 matches at 10 bases. Trimming at V came to 3 bases and at J to 5 bases, leaving 13 bases not matched to a gene. The V gene's germline CDR1 is SGHAT and CDR2 FQNNGV. The CDR3 sequence is 18 residues long. DNA for the CDR3: TGTGCCAGCAGCTTCCGATCCAGCGGGAGGGCATACCACAATGAGCAGTTCTTC. As protein: CASSFRSSGRAYHNEQFF.

This clonotype was seen repeatedly, ten times or more. V and J are TRBV7-8 and TRBJ2-1; D is ambiguous. CDR3 length equals 14 residues. Trimming took 7 bases from V and 1 from J, leaving 11 bases between them. The germline V gene encodes CDR1 SGHVS and CDR2 FQNEAQ. The CDR3 DNA is TGTGCCAGCACAAACGTCTTGTCCTACAATGAGCAGTTCTTC. Its protein product is CASTNVLSYNEQFF.

Only a few counts were recorded for this clonotype. This chain connects TRBV7-3 to TRBJ2-3, with 8 bases that match TRBD2. This CDR3 is built from 15 residues. Losses at the gene ends were 3 bases for V and 5 bases for J; bases not matched to a gene: 7. CDR1 and CDR2 from the germline V gene are SGHTA and FQGTGA. The CDR3 loop is CASSLQRGGLDTQYF. The DNA for the CDR3 is TGTGCCAGCAGCTTGCAACGGGGGGGCCTAGATACGCAGTATTTT.

This clonotype was counted ten times or more. The chain carries TRBV27 and TRBJ1-2; 7 positions agree with TRBD1. V lost 2 bases and J lost 2; bases outside the gene matches: 5. Germline V gene data show CDR1 as MNHEY and CDR2 as SMNVEV (reference sequence). This CDR3 comprises 15 residues. CDR3 sequence (DNA): TGTGCCAGCAGTTTAGGGACAGTGGCGAACTATGGCTACACCTTC. Protein product: CASSLGTVANYGYTF.

The chain has TRBV20-1 and TRBJ2-7, with TRBD1 matching 9 bases. The J segment lost 7 bases and the V segment lost 3 bases, leaving 16 bases of the junction unmatched. Germline CDR1 DFQATT, CDR2 SNEGSKA (reference sequence). The length of the CDR3 is 16 residues. The CDR3 DNA is TGCAGTGCTAGGGCCTCTCCTCGGACAGGGGCGGGGGAGCAGTACTTC. Protein product: CSARASPRTGAGEQYF.

This clonotype showed up many times. The V call is TRBV20-1, the J call TRBJ2-5, with 8 nucleotides matching TRBD2. The germline CDR1 and CDR2 sequences are DFQATT and SNEGSKA (reference sequence). J was trimmed by 4 bases and V by 3 bases; bases with no gene match: 4. The CDR3 extends over 13 amino acids. For the CDR3, the DNA is TGCAGTGCTAGGTCTAGCGGGTCAGAGACCCAGTACTTC. It translates to CSARSSGSETQYF.

This clonotype was picked up many times. The chain uses TRBV4-3 and TRBJ2-1; 10 bases match TRBD2. The germline V gene has CDR1 LGHNA and CDR2 YSLEER. This CDR3 spans 15 amino acids. After removal of 4 bases from V and 6 bases from J, the junction contained 6 bases not matched to a gene. This CDR3 reads CASSRLRTSGNEQFF. The CDR3, as DNA: TGCGCCAGCAGCCGCTTAAGGACTAGCGGCAATGAGCAGTTCTTC.

This chain joins TRBV5-8 and TRBJ2-5; 9 nucleotides line up with TRBD1. Germline values: CDR1 SGHTS, CDR2 YDEGEE. The V segment lost 4 bases and the J segment 5 bases; nucleotides outside the gene matches: 9. This CDR3 has 15 amino acids. The CDR3 DNA sequence: TGTGCCAGCAGCCCCGGGACAGGGATTGGGGAGACCCAGTACTTC. This codes for CASSPGTGIGETQYF.

This clonotype was observed many times. The chain carries TRBV24-1 and TRBJ2-1, with D unresolved. V lost 9 bases to trimming and J lost 5 bases, with 22 bases between them. CDR1 is KGHDR, CDR2 SFDVKD, per germline. The CDR3 has 16 amino acids. The CDR3 region is CATAEWWVPTHNEQFF. The CDR3 DNA reads TGTGCCACCGCAGAATGGTGGGTGCCCACACACAATGAGCAGTTCTTC.

There are a few counts of this clonotype. In nucleotides, the CDR3 is TGTGCCAGCAGCCCCAGGGGCGGGGAGCTGTTTTTT. Translation: CASSPRGGELFF. The rearrangement links TRBV7-3 to TRBJ2-2, with D possibly TRBD1 on 6 matching bases. CDR1 SGHTA and CDR2 FQGTGA come from the germline V gene. Deletions cut 5 bases from V and 7 bases from J, with 8 bases between. This CDR3 is built from 12 residues.

The rearrangement joins TRBV6-1 to TRBJ2-6, with unresolved D. CDR3 length: 13 amino acids. The V gene's germline CDR1 is MNHNS and CDR2 SASEGT. The V end lost 6 bases, the J end lost 13 bases, and 16 bases lay between the germline ends. CDR3 protein: CASSPDPARVLTF. DNA of the CDR3: TGTGCCAGCAGCCCGGACCCGGCCAGGGTCCTGACTTTC.

This clonotype was counted at least ten times. V usage is TRBV18 and J usage is TRBJ1-2, with 8 nucleotides matching TRBD1. V lost 3 bases and J lost 4; bases outside the gene matches: 4. The V gene's germline CDR1 is KGHSH and CDR2 LQKENI. The CDR3 runs to 14 residues. DNA for the CDR3: TGTGCCAGCTCACCGGGACAGGAGCCCTATGGCTACACCTTC. This codes for CASSPGQEPYGYTF. Full variable domain (remainder filled in from reference TRBV18 and TRBJ1-2): NAGVMQNPRHLVRRRGQEARLRCSPMKGHSHVYWYRQLPEEGLKFMVYLQKENIIDESGMPKERFSAEFPKEGPSILRIQQVVRGDSAAYFCASSPGQEPYGYTFGSGTRLTVV.

This clonotype was counted many times. The gene calls are TRBV20-1 and TRBJ1-1; D is unresolved. V shed 7 bases and J shed 6 bases, with 12 bases lying between them. Per germline, CDR1 DFQATT and CDR2 SNEGSKA (reference sequence). CDR3 length: 11 amino acids. CDR3 in amino acids: CSVALGAEAFF. DNA of the CDR3: TGCAGTGTGGCTCTGGGTGCTGAAGCTTTCTTT.

A few counts support this clonotype. This chain links TRBV3-1 with TRBJ2-1; TRBD2 matches 8 bases. Germline V gene data show CDR1 as LGHDT and CDR2 as YNNKEL (reference sequence). There are 15 residues in the CDR3. The V segment lost 7 bases and the J segment 2 bases; nucleotides outside the gene matches: 7. The CDR3 DNA follows: TGTGCCAGCACTGTTTCGGGGGGGACCTACAATGAGCAGTTCTTC. Protein: CASTVSGGTYNEQFF.

The chain has TRBV6-1 and TRBJ2-7; 10 nucleotides align to TRBD1. Germline lookup yields CDR1 MNHNS and CDR2 SASEGT. Trimming cost V 6 bases and J 4 bases; bases outside gene matches: 9. CDR3 length: 15 residues. CDR3 in DNA: TGTGCCAGCAGACGGGACAGGGGTCAATGGTACGAGCAGTACTTC. It translates to CASRRDRGQWYEQYF.

The chain uses TRBV12-3 or TRBV12-4 and TRBJ2-6, with a weak D call TRBD2 (6 bases). V was cut by 6 bases and J by 0 bases, with 15 bases left in between. There are 17 residues in the CDR3. Here the CDR3 reads CASSKGEVISGANVLTF. As DNA, the CDR3 is TGTGCCAGCAGCAAAGGGGAGGTCATCTCTGGGGCCAACGTCCTGACTTTC.

This sequence joins TRBV12-3 or TRBV12-4 and TRBJ1-1, with D unresolved. Between the trimmed V and J ends, which lost 6 bases and 1 base, there was a span of 9 bases. This CDR3 is built from 13 residues. The CDR3 is CASRTRENTEAFF. The CDR3 DNA reads as TGTGCCAGCAGGACCCGAGAGAACACTGAAGCTTTCTTT.